This T cell receptor beta chain was observed in a study of blood T cell repertoires in COVID-19 (dated by TCRdb to 2020 to 2022). Regarding the complete study: Samples covering the acute and convalescent phases of COVID-19 were provided by collaborators in the United States, Italy and Spain. The material from the prospective study consisted of cDNA or gDNA derived from T cells, B-cell-depleted T cells, or PBMCs. The dataset comprised deeply sampled blood TCRbeta repertoires from subjects exposed to, actively infected with, or recovered from COVID-19. The repertoires were made available in a free public database intended to serve as a resource for research on the immune response to SARS-CoV-2. Samples came from the ongoing ImmuneRACE study (first 160 participants) plus 1,254 subjects from 6 global collaborators. A de-identified subject ID, COVID-19 status, age in years and sex were almost always included in the sample metadata. HLA class I and class II types, where available, came from metadata supplied by the sample provider rather than from assay-based typing. Overall study results and their limits: How much clinical and demographic metadata was included differed by source and by participant, and the metadata was provided uncurated.

One collaborating source in Seattle enrolled patients while the patients were actively infected and followed the patients over time throughout the course of disease. Collaborating institutions collected whole blood in K2EDTA tubes following their own protocols. For TCRbeta analysis, collaborator samples were shipped as frozen whole blood, as isolated PBMCs, or as DNA extracted from either sample type. Turning to this clone: It lacks a known antigen. Per-base quality was not reported, and no clone a single base away is much larger than it.

For CDR1 and CDR2, the germline V gene (reference sequence) lists SEHNR and FQNEAQ. From its cysteine to its phenylalanine, the CDR3 spans 14 amino acids. Only the CDR3 DNA stays, 42 bases, in frame from base 1. V lost 6 bases and J lost 1 base; the stretch between them is 12 bases long. TCRbeta CDR3 regions were amplified from genomic DNA using the immunoSEQ Assay, a bias-controlled multiplex PCR. In the original analysis: The number of nucleated cells in each sample was estimated from the amplification of reference gene primers within the assay. To quantify the absolute abundance of each unique TCRbeta CDR3 rearrangement, sequence reads were collapsed and filtered. For each sample, productive Simpson clonality was calculated as the square root of Simpson's diversity index across productive rearrangements. What TCRdb holds here is the immuneACCESS table cut down to in-frame rearrangements. Part of the clones is not present; checked against another copy, under half of the missing clones reflect an unresolved V gene, and the others are unexplained. V and J calls and clone size are given by that table; D and trimming were obtained from the DNA. In this sample the table shows about 88,000 clones, approximately 88% of which occur a single time. Around 16% of the sample lies in the top ten.

Recombination linked TRBV7-9 to TRBJ1-1; the D gene assignment is ambiguous. The TCR was taken from a woman aged 55-69 years with COVID-19, enrolled during active disease. Sample: peripheral blood. The base sequence is TGTGCCAGCAGACATAAAAGTGAGAACACTGAAGCTTTCTTT. It translates to CASRHKSENTEAFF.